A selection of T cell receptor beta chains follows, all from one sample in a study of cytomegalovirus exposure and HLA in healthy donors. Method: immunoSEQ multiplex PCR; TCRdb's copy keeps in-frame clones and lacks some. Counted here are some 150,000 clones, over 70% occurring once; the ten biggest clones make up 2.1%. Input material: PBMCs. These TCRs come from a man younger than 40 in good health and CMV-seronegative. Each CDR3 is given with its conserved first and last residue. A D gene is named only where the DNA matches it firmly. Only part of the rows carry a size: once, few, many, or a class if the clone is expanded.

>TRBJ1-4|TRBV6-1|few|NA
CASSEYQRTNEKLFF
TGTGCCAGCAGTGAATATCAGCGGACTAATGAAAAACTGTTTTTT
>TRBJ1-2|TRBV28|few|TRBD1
CASSADRGLYGYTF
TGTGCCAGCAGTGCGGACAGGGGGCTCTATGGCTACACCTTC
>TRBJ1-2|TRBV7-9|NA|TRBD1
CASSFSGGANYGYTF
TGTGCCAGCAGCTTTTCAGGGGGCGCGAACTATGGCTACACCTTC
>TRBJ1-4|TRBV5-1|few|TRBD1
CASSSGTGREKLFF
TGCGCCAGCAGCTCCGGGACAGGGCGTGAAAAACTGTTTTTT
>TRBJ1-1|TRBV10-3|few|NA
CAISESGRVTEAFF
TGTGCCATCAGTGAGTCAGGGAGGGTCACTGAAGCTTTCTTT
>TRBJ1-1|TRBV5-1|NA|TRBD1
CASSLKTGGHLEAFF
TGCGCCAGCAGCTTGAAAACAGGGGGCCACCTTGAAGCTTTCTTT
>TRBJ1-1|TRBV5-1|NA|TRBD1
CASSLAGTGVPEAFF
TGCGCCAGCAGCTTGGCGGGGACAGGGGTCCCTGAAGCTTTCTTT
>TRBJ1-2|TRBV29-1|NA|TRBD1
CSVAGGPSYGYTF
TGCAGCGTCGCAGGGGGCCCCTCCTATGGCTACACCTTC
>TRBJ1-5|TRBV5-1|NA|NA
CASSLGAGDQPQHF
TGCGCCAGCAGCTTGGGAGCAGGGGATCAGCCCCAGCATTTT
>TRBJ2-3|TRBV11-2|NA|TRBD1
CASSWGTVSTDTQYF
TGTGCCAGCAGCTGGGGGACAGTTAGCACAGATACGCAGTATTTT
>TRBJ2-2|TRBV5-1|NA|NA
CASSLEANTGELFF
TGCGCCAGCAGCTTGGAAGCAAACACCGGGGAGCTGTTTTTT
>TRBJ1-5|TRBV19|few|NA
CASSGGYNQPQHF
TGTGCCAGTAGTGGGGGGTACAATCAGCCCCAGCATTTT
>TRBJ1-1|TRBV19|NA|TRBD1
CASNRGEFKNTEAFF
TGTGCCAGTAACAGGGGAGAGTTTAAGAACACTGAAGCTTTCTTT
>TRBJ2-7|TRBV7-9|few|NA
CASSLEGGSSYEQYF
TGTGCCAGCAGCTTAGAAGGGGGAAGCTCCTACGAGCAGTACTTC
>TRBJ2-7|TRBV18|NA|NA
CASSPQGLEQYF
TGTGCCAGCTCACCCCAGGGACTCGAGCAGTACTTC
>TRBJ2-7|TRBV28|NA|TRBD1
CASHPPGQGWSEQYF
TGTGCCAGCCACCCACCGGGACAGGGTTGGAGCGAGCAGTACTTC
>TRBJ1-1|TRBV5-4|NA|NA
CASSQVGGRTEAFF
TGTGCCAGCAGCCAAGTAGGGGGTCGCACTGAAGCTTTCTTT